A selection of T cell receptor beta chains follows, all from one sample in a study of shared clonotypes between healthy human individuals. The protocol was immunoSEQ multiplex PCR, while the TCRdb copy is restricted to in-frame clones and leaves out a portion. The sample includes approximately 1.5 million clones, approximately 98.5% seen only once; the top ten take approximately 0.4%. The specimen sequenced was naive CD4+ T cells sorted from blood. The source is a man aged 25-40 years in good health. Each CDR3 is given with its conserved first and last residue. The D gene is left open where the match is weak. The size entry is marked missing in some rows and otherwise reads once, few, many or a size class.

CDR3 protein: CASSLVGAMHEKLFF
CDR3 DNA: TGTGCCAGCAGCTTGGTGGGAGCGATGCATGAAAAACTGTTTTTT
CDR3 length: 15
clone size: once
J gene: TRBJ1-4
V gene: TRBV5-8
D gene: NA

CDR3 protein: CATSRAGGPGYTF
CDR3 DNA: TGTGCCACCAGCAGGGCCGGGGGCCCTGGCTACACCTTC
CDR3 length: 13
clone size: NA
J gene: TRBJ1-2
V gene: TRBV15
D gene: NA

CDR3 protein: CASSQDLMASGSRGEQFF
CDR3 DNA: TGCGCCAGCAGCCAAGATCTGATGGCTAGCGGGAGTCGTGGTGAGCAGTTCTTC
CDR3 length: 18
clone size: NA
J gene: TRBJ2-1
V gene: TRBV4-3
D gene: TRBD2

CDR3 protein: CASSRTSELYEQYF
CDR3 DNA: TGTGCCAGCTCACGGACTAGCGAACTCTACGAGCAGTACTTC
CDR3 length: 14
clone size: NA
J gene: TRBJ2-7
V gene: TRBV18
D gene: TRBD2

CDR3 protein: CASLKRGRESGELFF
CDR3 DNA: TGTGCCAGTTTAAAGCGCGGGAGGGAGTCCGGGGAGCTGTTTTTT
CDR3 length: 15
clone size: once
J gene: TRBJ2-2
V gene: TRBV28
D gene: TRBD2

CDR3 protein: CAWSTQGSQPQHF
CDR3 DNA: TGTGCCTGGAGTACACAGGGGAGTCAGCCCCAGCATTTT
CDR3 length: 13
clone size: NA
J gene: TRBJ1-5
V gene: TRBV30
D gene: TRBD1

CDR3 protein: CASSPRDRGDYEQYF
CDR3 DNA: TGTGCCAGCAGCCCCCGGGACAGGGGGGATTACGAGCAGTACTTC
CDR3 length: 15
clone size: NA
J gene: TRBJ2-7
V gene: TRBV7-8
D gene: TRBD1

CDR3 protein: CASSEYGSTGELFF
CDR3 DNA: TGTGCCAGCAGTGAATACGGGAGCACCGGGGAGCTGTTTTTT
CDR3 length: 14
clone size: NA
J gene: TRBJ2-2
V gene: TRBV25-1
D gene: NA

CDR3 protein: CASSSAVPRRGYTF
CDR3 DNA: TGTGCCAGCAGTTCCGCAGTCCCAAGGCGGGGCTACACCTTC
CDR3 length: 14
clone size: NA
J gene: TRBJ1-2
V gene: TRBV27
D gene: NA

CDR3 protein: CASSLDPSSYEQYF
CDR3 DNA: TGCGCCAGCAGCTTGGATCCGAGCTCCTACGAGCAGTACTTC
CDR3 length: 14
clone size: NA
J gene: TRBJ2-7
V gene: TRBV5-1
D gene: NA

CDR3 protein: CASSEGNQPQHF
CDR3 DNA: TGTGCCAGCAGTGAAGGGAATCAGCCCCAGCATTTT
CDR3 length: 12
clone size: NA
J gene: TRBJ1-5
V gene: TRBV6-1
D gene: NA

CDR3 protein: CASRTDRGRQPQHF
CDR3 DNA: TGTGCCAGCAGAACCGACAGGGGGCGTCAGCCCCAGCATTTT
CDR3 length: 14
clone size: NA
J gene: TRBJ1-5
V gene: TRBV28
D gene: TRBD1

CDR3 protein: CASSIQGGETQYF
CDR3 DNA: TGTGCCAGCAGCATACAGGGTGGAGAGACCCAGTACTTC
CDR3 length: 13
clone size: NA
J gene: TRBJ2-5
V gene: TRBV9
D gene: NA

CDR3 protein: CASSSTGNAYEQYF
CDR3 DNA: TGCGCCAGCAGCTCGACAGGGAATGCGTACGAGCAGTACTTC
CDR3 length: 14
clone size: NA
J gene: TRBJ2-7
V gene: TRBV5-1
D gene: TRBD1

CDR3 protein: CASSSGTGTLGETQYF
CDR3 DNA: TGTGCCAGCAGCTCAGGGACAGGGACTTTAGGAGAGACCCAGTACTTC
CDR3 length: 16
clone size: NA
J gene: TRBJ2-5
V gene: TRBV11-2
D gene: TRBD1

CDR3 protein: CASSLGLGQGSLYEQYF
CDR3 DNA: TGTGCCAGCAGTTTAGGATTGGGTCAGGGGTCTCTTTACGAGCAGTACTTC
CDR3 length: 17
clone size: NA
J gene: TRBJ2-7
V gene: TRBV28
D gene: NA

CDR3 protein: CASSLWVLSGANVLTF
CDR3 DNA: TGTGCCAGCAGTTTATGGGTCCTCTCTGGGGCCAACGTCCTGACTTTC
CDR3 length: 16
clone size: NA
J gene: TRBJ2-6
V gene: TRBV28
D gene: NA

CDR3 protein: CASSLASGGRNEQFF
CDR3 DNA: TGTGCCAGCAGCTTAGCTTCGGGAGGGCGGAATGAGCAGTTCTTC
CDR3 length: 15
clone size: once
J gene: TRBJ2-1
V gene: TRBV11-2
D gene: TRBD2

CDR3 protein: CASSVERINSYEQYF
CDR3 DNA: TGTGCCAGCAGTGTAGAGCGGATTAACTCCTACGAGCAGTACTTC
CDR3 length: 15
clone size: NA
J gene: TRBJ2-7
V gene: TRBV6-1
D gene: NA

CDR3 protein: CASSLGGWGLLHNEQFF
CDR3 DNA: TGTGCCAGCAGCTTAGGAGGATGGGGGCTCCTGCACAATGAGCAGTTCTTC
CDR3 length: 17
clone size: NA
J gene: TRBJ2-1
V gene: TRBV11-2
D gene: NA

CDR3 protein: CASSLGRGPYEQYF
CDR3 DNA: TGTGCCAGCAGCTTAGGGAGGGGGCCCTACGAGCAGTACTTC
CDR3 length: 14
clone size: NA
J gene: TRBJ2-7
V gene: TRBV7-2
D gene: NA

CDR3 protein: CASSLASAMAEQYF
CDR3 DNA: TGTGCCAGCAGCTTGGCTTCGGCGATGGCCGAGCAGTACTTC
CDR3 length: 14
clone size: NA
J gene: TRBJ2-7
V gene: TRBV11-3
D gene: NA

CDR3 protein: CASSERGLGVGSSYEQYF
CDR3 DNA: TGTGCCAGCAGCGAAAGGGGGCTTGGGGTAGGGAGCTCCTACGAGCAGTACTTC
CDR3 length: 18
clone size: NA
J gene: TRBJ2-7
V gene: TRBV28
D gene: TRBD1

CDR3 protein: CASSPRDRGSYEQYF
CDR3 DNA: TGTGCCAGCAGCCCCCGGGACAGGGGGAGCTACGAGCAGTACTTC
CDR3 length: 15
clone size: NA
J gene: TRBJ2-7
V gene: TRBV9
D gene: TRBD1

CDR3 protein: CASSRTSGVNEQFF
CDR3 DNA: TGCGCCAGCAGCAGGACTAGCGGGGTTAATGAGCAGTTCTTC
CDR3 length: 14
clone size: NA
J gene: TRBJ2-1
V gene: TRBV4-1
D gene: TRBD2

CDR3 protein: CASSLAFRSSYEQYF
CDR3 DNA: TGTGCCAGCAGCTTGGCCTTCAGGAGCTCCTACGAGCAGTACTTC
CDR3 length: 15
clone size: NA
J gene: TRBJ2-7
V gene: TRBV5-6
D gene: NA

CDR3 protein: CASSLARVKVGTQYF
CDR3 DNA: TGTGCCAGCAGCTTAGCCCGGGTGAAGGTTGGGACCCAGTACTTC
CDR3 length: 15
clone size: NA
J gene: TRBJ2-5
V gene: TRBV7-8
D gene: NA

CDR3 protein: CASSLLDLGRNTIYF
CDR3 DNA: TGTGCCAGCAGTTTACTAGATTTAGGTAGAAACACCATATATTTT
CDR3 length: 15
clone size: NA
J gene: TRBJ1-3
V gene: TRBV28
D gene: NA

CDR3 protein: CASSRRGTGDETQQFF
CDR3 DNA: TGTGCCAGCAGTAGGAGAGGGACAGGGGATGAGACCCAGCAGTTCTTC
CDR3 length: 16
clone size: NA
J gene: TRBJ2-1
V gene: TRBV2
D gene: TRBD1